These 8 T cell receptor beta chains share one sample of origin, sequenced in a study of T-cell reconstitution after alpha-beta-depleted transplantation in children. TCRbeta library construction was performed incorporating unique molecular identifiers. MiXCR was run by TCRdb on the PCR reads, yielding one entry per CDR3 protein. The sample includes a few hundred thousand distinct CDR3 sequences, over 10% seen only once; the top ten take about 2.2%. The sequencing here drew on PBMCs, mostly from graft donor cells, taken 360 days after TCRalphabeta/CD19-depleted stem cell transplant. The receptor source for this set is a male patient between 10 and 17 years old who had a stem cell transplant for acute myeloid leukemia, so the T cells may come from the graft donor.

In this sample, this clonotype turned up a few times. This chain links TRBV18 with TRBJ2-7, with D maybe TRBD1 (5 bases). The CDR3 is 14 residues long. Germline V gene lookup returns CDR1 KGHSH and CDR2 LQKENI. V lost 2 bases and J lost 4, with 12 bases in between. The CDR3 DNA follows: TGTGCCAGCTCACCAAGGGGCCCTATTTACGAGCAGTACTTC. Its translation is CASSPRGPIYEQYF.

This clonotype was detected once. The CDR3 DNA reads as TGCAGTGCTAGAGATAGGGGGGGGGGCGCAATCGGGGAGCTGTTTTTT. Its translation: CSARDRGGGAIGELFF. V gene TRBV20-1 combines with J gene TRBJ2-2; possibly TRBD2 for D (7 bases). The germline V and J ends were trimmed by 0 bases and 7 bases, with 18 bases remaining between them. CDR1 is DFQATT, CDR2 SNEGSKA, per germline (reference sequence). The CDR3 totals 16 residues.

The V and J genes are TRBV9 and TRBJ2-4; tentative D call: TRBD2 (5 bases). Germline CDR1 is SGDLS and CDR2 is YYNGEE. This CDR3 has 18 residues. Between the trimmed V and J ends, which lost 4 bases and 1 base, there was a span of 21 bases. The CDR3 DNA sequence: TGTGCCAGCAGCCCTAGCCACCTTCAAAGAGGCGCCAAAAACATTCAGTACTTC. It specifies CASSPSHLQRGAKNIQYF.

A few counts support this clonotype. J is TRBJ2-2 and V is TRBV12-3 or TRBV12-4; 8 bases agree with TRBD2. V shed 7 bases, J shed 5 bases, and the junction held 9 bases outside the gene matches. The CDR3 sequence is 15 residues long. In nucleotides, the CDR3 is TGTGCCAGCACCCTAGGGGCTAGCGGGACCGGGGAGCTGTTTTTT. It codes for CASTLGASGTGELFF.

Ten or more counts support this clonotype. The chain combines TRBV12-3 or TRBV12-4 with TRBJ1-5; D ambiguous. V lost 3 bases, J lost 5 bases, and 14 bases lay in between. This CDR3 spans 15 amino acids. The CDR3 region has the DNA TGTGCCAGCAGTTTGAGTTCCTCTATCGATCAGCCCCAGCATTTT. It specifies CASSLSSSIDQPQHF.

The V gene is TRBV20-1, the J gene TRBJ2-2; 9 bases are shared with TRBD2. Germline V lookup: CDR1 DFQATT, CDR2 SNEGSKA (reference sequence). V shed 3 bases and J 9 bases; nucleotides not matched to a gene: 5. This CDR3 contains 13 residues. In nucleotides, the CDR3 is TGCAGTGCTAGTTTACTAGCGGGTCGGGAGCTGTTTTTT. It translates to CSASLLAGRELFF.

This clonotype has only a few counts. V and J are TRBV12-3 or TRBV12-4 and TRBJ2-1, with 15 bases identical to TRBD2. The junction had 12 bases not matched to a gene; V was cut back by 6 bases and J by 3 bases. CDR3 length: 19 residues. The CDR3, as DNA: TGTGCCAGCAGAGAGACCGGACTAGCGGGAGGGCTCTTCTACAATGAGCAGTTCTTC. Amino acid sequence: CASRETGLAGGLFYNEQFF.

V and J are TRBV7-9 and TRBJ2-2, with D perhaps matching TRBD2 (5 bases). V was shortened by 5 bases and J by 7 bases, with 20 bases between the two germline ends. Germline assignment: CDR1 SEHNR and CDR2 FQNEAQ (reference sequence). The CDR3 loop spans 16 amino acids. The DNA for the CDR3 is TGTGCCAGCAGCCTTCTCTTTGGGAGCAGAATCGGGGAGCTGTTTTTT. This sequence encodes CASSLLFGSRIGELFF.